This TCR beta chain came from a study of T cell clonality in common variable immunodeficiency. Blood samples were heparinized, roughly 5 to 8.5 ml per donor. This clone was counted between two and nine times. What it recognizes is unknown. The junction differs from germline at one of its ends, possibly a read error. The repertoire was sequenced with immunoSEQ multiplex PCR; TCRdb's copy has only in-frame clones and lacks some. Sampling found about 16,000 clones, none seen once. Study-level points and caveats: Links between repertoire features and CVID complications were heterogeneity-limited. Fewer deletions and N-nucleotide insertions were reportedly seen in common variable immunodeficiency TCR beta sequences.

The receptor comes from a human donor with common variable immunodeficiency. The source material was peripheral blood mononuclear cells.

The CDR3 loop is CPSSLVADQGTAFF. The covered CDR3 bases are TGTCCCAGCAGCTTAGTAGCCGATCAGGGCACG. The chain employs TRBV7-9 and TRBJ1-1; D is perhaps TRBD1 (5 bases). The CDR3 extends 3 residues past the end of the read, so its final part is completed from the germline J gene. The germline V gene encodes CDR1 SEHNR and CDR2 FQNEAQ (reference sequence). The CDR3 has 14 residues.